A selection of T cell receptor beta chains follows, all from one sample in a study of T cells in Graves' hyperthyroidism and ophthalmopathy. Each CDR3 protein is one row after TCRdb ran MiXCR on the multiplex PCR reads. The data hold about 500,000 distinct CDR3 sequences, with approximately 14% observed a single time. Sequences were obtained from blood. The receptors derive from a woman aged 18-29 years with Graves' hyperthyroidism. Both conserved end residues are part of each CDR3. The D gene is left open where the match is weak. Clone sizes are given selectively: once, few, many, or a class where the clone is expanded.

TRBV4-1	few	TRBJ1-5	-	TGCGCCAGCAGCCCGACGGGACCCCGTGCGAATCAGCCCCAGCATTTT	CASSPTGPRANQPQHF
TRBV29-1	many	TRBJ2-2	TRBD2	TGCAGCGTTGTCTCCAGCGGGGCCGGGGAGCTGTTTTTT	CSVVSSGAGELFF
TRBV19	many	TRBJ1-5	TRBD1	TGTGCCAGTAGTATACTACAGGGGGCAATGAGCAATCAGCCCCAGCATTTT	CASSILQGAMSNQPQHF
TRBV5-4	-	TRBJ2-1	TRBD2	TGTGCCAGCAGCTTGTCGGGACTAGCGGGCAATGAGCAGTTCTTC	CASSLSGLAGNEQFF
TRBV7-3	many	TRBJ1-1	-	TGTGCCAGCAGCTTGGCCCCCGGGCGGAACACTGAAGCTTTCTTT	CASSLAPGRNTEAFF
TRBV27	few	TRBJ2-3	TRBD2	TGTGCCAGCAGTCGCCCGGGACTAGCGTCCAGCACGCATACGCAGTATTTT	CASSRPGLASSTHTQYF
TRBV27	-	TRBJ2-1	TRBD1	TGTGCCAGCAGTTTTAGCAGGGGGATCTCCTACAATGAGCAGTTCTTC	CASSFSRGISYNEQFF
TRBV6-1	many	TRBJ2-2	-	TGTGCCAGCAGTGAAGTGGACGGCGGGGAGCTGTTTTTT	CASSEVDGGELFF
TRBV20-1	many	TRBJ1-2	-	TGCAGTGCCAGCAGCCAAGCTAACTATGGCTACACCTTC	CSASSQANYGYTF
TRBV4-1	many	TRBJ1-1	-	TGTGCCAGCAGCCAAACAGGCAACACTGAAGCTTTCTTT	CASSQTGNTEAFF
TRBV19	few	TRBJ1-2	-	TGTGCCAGTAGTATTAACACAGACTCTAACTATGGCTACACCTTC	CASSINTDSNYGYTF
TRBV19	-	TRBJ1-3	-	TGTGCCAGTAGTTTCCTTTCCCTAAACACCATATATTTT	CASSFLSLNTIYF
TRBV19	few	TRBJ1-1	-	TGTGCCAGTAGTATGTTGGGAAGCGAGGATGAAGCTTTCTTT	CASSMLGSEDEAFF
TRBV7-6	many	TRBJ1-4	-	TGTGCCAGCAGCCCGCCGGGGGGGAATGAAAAACTGTTTTTT	CASSPPGGNEKLFF
TRBV30	few	TRBJ1-6	-	TGTGCCTGGAGTGTGGGACTGTCCTATAATTCACCCCTCCACTTT	CAWSVGLSYNSPLHF
TRBV5-1	many	TRBJ1-6	-	TGCGCCAGCAGGGAGCCGGGAACCTATAATTCACCCCTCCACTTT	CASREPGTYNSPLHF
TRBV4-2	many	TRBJ2-3	TRBD2	TGTGCCAGTAGACTAGCGGGAGTTCCAGATACGCAGTATTTT	CASRLAGVPDTQYF
TRBV19	-	TRBJ2-1	TRBD2	TGTGCCAGTAGTATAGATAGAGCGGGAGGAGGCTACAATGAGCAGTTCTTC	CASSIDRAGGGYNEQFF
TRBV3-1	many	TRBJ2-2	TRBD2	TGTGCCAGCAGCCCCGGGAGGCCCGGGGAGCTGTTTTTT	CASSPGRPGELFF
TRBV24-1	few	TRBJ2-1	TRBD2	TGTGCCACCAGTGAATCTAGCGGGAGGGCCCCTAATGAGCAGTTCTTC	CATSESSGRAPNEQFF
TRBV2	many	TRBJ1-5	-	TGTGCCAGCAGTGAGGAGTATAGCAATCAGCCCCAGCATTTT	CASSEEYSNQPQHF
TRBV28	many	TRBJ1-5	TRBD1	TGTGCCAGCAGTTCGGGACAGAGAAATCAGCCCCAGCATTTT	CASSSGQRNQPQHF